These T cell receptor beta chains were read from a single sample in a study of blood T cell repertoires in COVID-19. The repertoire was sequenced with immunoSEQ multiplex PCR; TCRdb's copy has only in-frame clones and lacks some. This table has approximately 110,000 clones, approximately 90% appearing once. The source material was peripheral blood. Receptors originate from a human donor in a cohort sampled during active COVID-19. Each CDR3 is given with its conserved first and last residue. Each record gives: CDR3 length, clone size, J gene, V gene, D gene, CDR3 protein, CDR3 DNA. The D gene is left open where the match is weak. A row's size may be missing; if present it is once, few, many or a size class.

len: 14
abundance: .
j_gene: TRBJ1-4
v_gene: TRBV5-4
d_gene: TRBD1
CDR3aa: CASSLDQGALKLFF
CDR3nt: TGTGCCAGCAGCTTGGATCAGGGGGCTTTGAAACTGTTTTTT

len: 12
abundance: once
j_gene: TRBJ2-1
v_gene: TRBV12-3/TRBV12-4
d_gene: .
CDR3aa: CASRWGAGEQFF
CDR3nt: TGTGCCAGCAGATGGGGAGCGGGTGAGCAGTTCTTC

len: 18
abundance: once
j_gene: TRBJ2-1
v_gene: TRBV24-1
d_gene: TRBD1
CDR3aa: CATSDFGSGGNSYNEQFF
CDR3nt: TGTGCCACCAGTGATTTTGGATCAGGGGGTAACTCCTACAATGAGCAGTTCTTC

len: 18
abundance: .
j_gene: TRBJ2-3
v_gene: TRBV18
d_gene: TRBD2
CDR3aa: CASSQAIGSGGYTDTQYF
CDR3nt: TGTGCCAGCTCCCAGGCAATCGGTAGCGGGGGGTACACAGATACGCAGTATTTT

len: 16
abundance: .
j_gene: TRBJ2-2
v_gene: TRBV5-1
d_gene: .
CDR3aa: CASSLQTGGNTGELFF
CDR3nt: TGCGCCAGCAGCCTCCAGACAGGCGGAAACACCGGGGAGCTGTTTTTT

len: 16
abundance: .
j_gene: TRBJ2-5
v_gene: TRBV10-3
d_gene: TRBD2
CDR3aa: CAIRRSGGRAGETQYF
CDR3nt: TGTGCCATCAGGAGAAGTGGGGGGAGGGCTGGGGAGACCCAGTACTTC

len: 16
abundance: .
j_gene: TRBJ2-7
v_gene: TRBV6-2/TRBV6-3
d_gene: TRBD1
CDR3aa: CASSYLRQGPTYEQYF
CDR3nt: TGTGCCAGCAGTTACCTCCGACAGGGGCCTACCTACGAGCAGTACTTC

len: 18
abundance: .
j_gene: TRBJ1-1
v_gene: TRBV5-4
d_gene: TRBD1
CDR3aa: CASSSLDRAGAANTEAFF
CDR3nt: TGTGCCAGCAGCTCTCTGGACAGGGCGGGGGCCGCGAACACTGAAGCTTTCTTT

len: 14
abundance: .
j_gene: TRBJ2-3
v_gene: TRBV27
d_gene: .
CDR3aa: CASSSSRRTDTQYF
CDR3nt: TGTGCCAGCAGTTCTAGCAGGCGCACAGATACGCAGTATTTT

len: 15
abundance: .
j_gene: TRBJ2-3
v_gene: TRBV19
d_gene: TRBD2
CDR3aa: CASSTTSGVTDTQYF
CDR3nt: TGTGCCAGTAGTACCACTAGCGGGGTCACAGATACGCAGTATTTT

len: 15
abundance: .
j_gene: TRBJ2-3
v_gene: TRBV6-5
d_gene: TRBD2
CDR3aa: CASSNEGLATDTQYF
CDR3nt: TGTGCCAGCAGTAACGAGGGACTAGCCACAGATACGCAGTATTTT

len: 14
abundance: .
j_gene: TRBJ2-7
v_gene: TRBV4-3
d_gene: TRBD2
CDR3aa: CASSMASGSGEQYF
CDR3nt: TGCGCCAGCAGCATGGCTAGCGGGAGCGGTGAGCAGTACTTC

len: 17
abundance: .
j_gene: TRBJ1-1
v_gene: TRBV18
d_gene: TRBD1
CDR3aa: CASSPATGGLVSTEAFF
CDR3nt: TGTGCCAGCTCACCGGCGACAGGGGGATTAGTTAGCACTGAAGCTTTCTTT

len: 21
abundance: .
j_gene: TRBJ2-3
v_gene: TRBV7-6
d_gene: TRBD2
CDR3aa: CASSLISRSSGGFGSTDTQYF
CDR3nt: TGTGCCAGCAGCTTAATTTCTCGGTCTAGCGGGGGATTCGGCAGCACAGATACGCAGTATTTT

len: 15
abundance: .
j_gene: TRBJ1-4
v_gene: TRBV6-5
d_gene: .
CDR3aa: CASSYTTGRNEKLFF
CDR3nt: TGTGCCAGCAGTTACACTACAGGGCGTAATGAAAAACTGTTTTTT

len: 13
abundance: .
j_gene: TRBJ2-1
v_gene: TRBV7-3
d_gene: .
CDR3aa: CASSLAYRGEQFF
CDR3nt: TGTGCCAGCAGCTTAGCCTATAGGGGCGAGCAGTTCTTC

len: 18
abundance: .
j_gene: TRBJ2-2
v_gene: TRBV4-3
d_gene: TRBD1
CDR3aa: CASSQNLRTGPYTGELFF
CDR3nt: TGCGCCAGCAGCCAAAACCTTAGGACAGGCCCCTACACCGGGGAGCTGTTTTTT

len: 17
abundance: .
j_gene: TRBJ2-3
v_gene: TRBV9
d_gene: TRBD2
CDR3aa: CASSVATSGGWRDTQYF
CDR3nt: TGTGCCAGCAGCGTAGCTACTAGCGGGGGGTGGAGGGATACGCAGTATTTT

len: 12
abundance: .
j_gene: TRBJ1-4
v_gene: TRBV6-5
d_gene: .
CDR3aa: CASKRLNEKLFF
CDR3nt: TGTGCCAGCAAGAGACTTAATGAAAAACTGTTTTTT

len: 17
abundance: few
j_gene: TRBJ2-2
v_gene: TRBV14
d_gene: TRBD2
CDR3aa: CASSRLAGSANTGELFF
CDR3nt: TGTGCCAGCAGCCGTCTAGCGGGGTCCGCGAACACCGGGGAGCTGTTTTTT

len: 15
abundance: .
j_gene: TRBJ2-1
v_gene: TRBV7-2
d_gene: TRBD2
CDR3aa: CASSFGGRVDNEQFF
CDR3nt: TGTGCCAGCAGCTTCGGCGGGAGGGTGGACAATGAGCAGTTCTTC

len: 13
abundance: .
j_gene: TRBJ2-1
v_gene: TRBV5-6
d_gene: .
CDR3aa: CASSRSVYNEQFF
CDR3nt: TGTGCCAGCAGCCGAAGCGTTTACAATGAGCAGTTCTTC

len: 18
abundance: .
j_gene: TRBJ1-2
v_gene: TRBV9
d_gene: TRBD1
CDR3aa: CASSVNPLLGQGEHGYTF
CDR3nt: TGTGCCAGCAGCGTAAACCCCCTATTGGGACAGGGAGAGCATGGCTACACCTTC

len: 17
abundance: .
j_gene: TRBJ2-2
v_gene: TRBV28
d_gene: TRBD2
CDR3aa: CASGFTSGRENTGELFF
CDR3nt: TGTGCCAGCGGATTTACTAGCGGGAGGGAGAACACCGGGGAGCTGTTTTTT

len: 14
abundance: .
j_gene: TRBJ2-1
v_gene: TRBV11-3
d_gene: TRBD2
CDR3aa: CASSSTGGLGEQFF
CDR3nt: TGTGCCAGCAGCTCAACGGGGGGGCTGGGTGAGCAGTTCTTC

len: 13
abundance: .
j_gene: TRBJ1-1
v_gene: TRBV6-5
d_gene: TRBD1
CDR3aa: CASSRTGGTEAFF
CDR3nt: TGTGCCAGCAGTCGGACAGGGGGCACTGAAGCTTTCTTT

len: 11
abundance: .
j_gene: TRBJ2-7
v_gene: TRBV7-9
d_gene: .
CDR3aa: CASSFQNEQYF
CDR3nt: TGTGCCAGCAGCTTTCAGAACGAGCAGTACTTC

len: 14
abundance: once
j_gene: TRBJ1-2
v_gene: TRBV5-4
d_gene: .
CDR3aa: CAGSPDSQPYGYTF
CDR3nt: TGTGCCGGCAGCCCTGACAGCCAACCTTATGGCTACACCTTC

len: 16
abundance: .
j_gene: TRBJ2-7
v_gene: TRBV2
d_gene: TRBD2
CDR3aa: CASSPPASGYSYEQYF
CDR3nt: TGTGCCAGCAGTCCCCCCGCTAGCGGGTACTCCTACGAGCAGTACTTC

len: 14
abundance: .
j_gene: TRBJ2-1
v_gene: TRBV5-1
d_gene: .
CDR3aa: CASGFSAGAGEQFF
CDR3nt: TGCGCCAGCGGCTTTTCTGCGGGGGCGGGTGAGCAGTTCTTC

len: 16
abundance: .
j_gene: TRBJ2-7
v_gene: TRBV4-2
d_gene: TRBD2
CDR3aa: CASSQDSLAGRIEQYF
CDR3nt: TGTGCCAGCAGCCAAGATTCCCTAGCGGGAAGAATCGAGCAGTACTTC

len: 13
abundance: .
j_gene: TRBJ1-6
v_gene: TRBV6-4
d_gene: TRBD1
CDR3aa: CASSGQGGSPLHF
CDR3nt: TGTGCCAGCAGTGGACAGGGTGGATCACCCCTCCACTTT

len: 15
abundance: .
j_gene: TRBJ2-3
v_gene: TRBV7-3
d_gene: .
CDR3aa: CASSLTSGAGNTQYF
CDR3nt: TGTGCCAGCAGCTTAACGTCCGGAGCCGGGAATACGCAGTATTTT

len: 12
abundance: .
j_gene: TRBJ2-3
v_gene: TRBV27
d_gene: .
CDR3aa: CASSSVRDTQYF
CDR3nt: TGTGCCAGCAGCTCGGTCCGGGATACGCAGTATTTT

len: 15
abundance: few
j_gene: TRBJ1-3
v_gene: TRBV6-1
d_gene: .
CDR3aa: CASSESWRVGGTIYF
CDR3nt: TGTGCCAGCAGTGAATCGTGGAGGGTTGGTGGCACCATATATTTT

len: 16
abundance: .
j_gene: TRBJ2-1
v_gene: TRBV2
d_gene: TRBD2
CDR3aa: CASSELKAGAYNEQFF
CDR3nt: TGTGCCAGCAGTGAACTGAAAGCGGGGGCTTACAATGAGCAGTTCTTC

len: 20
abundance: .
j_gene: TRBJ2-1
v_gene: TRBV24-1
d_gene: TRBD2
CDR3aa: CATSDSLGVVAGGNYNEQFF
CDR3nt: TGTGCCACCAGTGATTCCCTCGGGGTGGTAGCGGGAGGTAATTACAATGAGCAGTTCTTC

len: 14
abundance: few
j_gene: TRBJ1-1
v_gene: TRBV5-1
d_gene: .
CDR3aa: CASSGSGLVTEAFF
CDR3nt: TGCGCCAGCAGCGGGTCAGGGTTGGTCACTGAAGCTTTCTTT